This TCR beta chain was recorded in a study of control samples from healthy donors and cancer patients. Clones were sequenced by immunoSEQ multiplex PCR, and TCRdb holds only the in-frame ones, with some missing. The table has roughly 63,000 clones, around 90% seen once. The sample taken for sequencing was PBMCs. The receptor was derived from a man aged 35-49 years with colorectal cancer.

CDR3 in amino acids: CASRGGMTAGNTIYF. The CDR3 DNA sequence: TGTGCCAGCAGGGGGGGAATGACGGCTGGAAACACCATATATTTT. V usage is TRBV6-5 and J usage is TRBJ1-3; D might be TRBD1 (5 bases). In germline, CDR1 is MNHEY, CDR2 SVGAGI. The V and J ends lost 6 bases and 2 bases respectively, with 14 bases between them. The CDR3 is 15 residues long.